The TCR beta chain under discussion was sequenced for a study of preoperative IRX-2 immunotherapy in early breast cancer. The treatment: preoperative locoregional IRX-2 cytokine immunotherapy. Preoperative locoregional IRX-2 cytokine immunotherapy was tested in the phase Ib source study. TCRdb's table, derived via immunoSEQ multiplex PCR, lists solely in-frame clones and lacks some. The profile shows 30,000 or so clones, around 90% of them singletons. From germline, CDR1 is SGHTA and CDR2 FQGNSA. The CDR3 consists of 13 residues. The V end lost 1 base, the J end lost 14 bases, and 17 bases lay between the germline ends.

The chain has TRBV7-2 and TRBJ1-2; tentative D call: TRBD1 (5 bases). This sample was obtained from a patient treated with IRX-2 immunotherapy. The sequence derives from a human donor with breast cancer. The CDR3 DNA is TGTGCCAGCAGCTTAGAGGACTGGGGGATCGTGACCTTC. This encodes CASSLEDWGIVTF.